This T cell receptor beta chain was obtained from a study of blood T cells in healthy people across ages. The second PCR ran about 6 to 11 cycles with a sample-barcoded 5' primer and J-beta primers. TCRdb redid the calling of the 5' RACE reads with MiXCR, one entry per CDR3 protein. The data hold hundreds of thousands of distinct CDR3 sequences, with less than 35% observed a single time. Germline CDR1 MDHEN, CDR2 SYDVKM. Trimming took off 5 bases at V and 8 bases at J, with 12 bases between the two ends. The CDR3 extends over 13 amino acids. The chain employs TRBV28 and TRBJ1-4; no clear D. The sequence derives from a woman of 80 years or more in good health. The sequenced sample consisted of blood. CDR3 loop: CASSPPLEEKLFF. CDR3 coding DNA: TGTGCCAGCAGTCCGCCCCTTGAGGAAAAACTGTTTTTT.